This T cell receptor (beta chain) was observed in a study of T cell responses to AZD1222 COVID-19 vaccine. The study's findings and limits: The CD4 TCRs associated with vaccination extended across spike and predominated at 160-218 and 743-854. White British donors predominated, females outnumbered males, and clonal diversity was possibly underestimated.

Pooled in the analysis were second doses at about 4 or about 12 weeks. In the case of this clone: Its antigen remains unknown.

Sequenced by immunoSEQ multiplex PCR; TCRdb stores in-frame clones only, minus some. The data contain 100,000 to 120,000 clones, around nine tenths of them singletons. Germline CDR1 reads SNHLY; CDR2 reads FYNNEI. J gave up 6 bases and V 7 bases, and 6 bases lay outside the gene matches. The CDR3 covers 14 residues. The sequenced sample was peripheral blood, obtained 28 days after the second AZD1222 dose. This chain uses TRBV2 with TRBJ1-4; 9 bases map to TRBD1. This TCR derives from an adult who received the AZD1222 COVID-19 vaccine. CDR3 in amino acids: CASMKQGADEKLFF. The CDR3 region has the DNA TGTGCCAGCATGAAACAGGGGGCGGATGAAAAACTGTTTTTT.